One and the same sample provided the 16 T cell receptor beta chains below, sequenced in a study of cytomegalovirus exposure and HLA in healthy donors. PCR employed 60 Vbeta and 13 Jbeta primers. TCRdb's copy holds only in-frame clones and misses some; the assay was immunoSEQ multiplex PCR. This sample carries under 150,000 clones, about 80% of them seen once, and the ten largest clones take roughly 9%. Material: PBMCs. The receptors derive from a woman in her 50s in good health and CMV-seropositive.

This chain joins TRBV7-9 and TRBJ2-2; 9 bases line up with TRBD1. Unmatched junction bases numbered 8, after V lost 8 bases and J lost 7 bases. CDR1 is SEHNR, CDR2 FQNEAQ, per germline (reference sequence). This CDR3 spans 14 amino acids. CDR3 nucleotide sequence: TGTGCCAGCGGATACAGGGGGCGCGGCGGGGAGCTGTTTTTT. This translates into CASGYRGRGGELFF.

The genes are TRBV2 and TRBJ2-3; weak D call: TRBD2 (5 bases). Germline V gene sequence: CDR1 SNHLY, CDR2 FYNNEI. Trimming stripped 6 bases from V and 1 base from J, with 8 bases between. This CDR3 is built from 13 residues. Here the CDR3 DNA reads TGTGCCAGCAGCCTACTAGGCACAGATACGCAGTATTTT. It translates to CASSLLGTDTQYF.

The chain joins TRBV30 to TRBJ2-5, with 10 positions matching TRBD1. V shed 5 bases, J shed 1 base, and the junction held 1 base outside the gene matches. The germline V gene encodes CDR1 GTSNPN and CDR2 SVGIG (reference sequence). The CDR3 runs to 13 residues. CDR3 in DNA: TGTGCCTGGGGGACAGGGGTCCAAGAGACCCAGTACTTC. This encodes CAWGTGVQETQYF.

CDR3 coding DNA: TGTGCCAGCAGCAGAACACGGACTAGCGGGAGTTCTACTGAGCAGTTCTTC. It translates to CASSRTRTSGSSTEQFF. The chain carries TRBV7-8 and TRBJ2-1; 13 bases map to TRBD2. CDR3 length equals 17 residues. Per the germline V gene, CDR1 is SGHVS and CDR2 is FQNEAQ. J lost 9 bases, V lost 5 bases, and 13 bases had no gene match.

The rearrangement links TRBV9 to TRBJ2-7, with a possible D match to TRBD1 (9 bases). The CDR3 length is 15 residues. V was shortened by 3 bases and J by 6 bases, with 19 bases between the two germline ends. Germline V gene lookup returns CDR1 SGDLS and CDR2 YYNGEE. This chain's CDR3 is CASSAAQGAGGEQYF. The CDR3 DNA is TGTGCCAGCAGCGCCGCACAGGGGGCGGGGGGCGAGCAGTACTTC.

This rearrangement joins TRBV29-1 to TRBJ1-2; the match to TRBD1 covers 8 bases. The CDR3 is 13 residues long. The germline V gene has CDR1 SQVTM and CDR2 ANQGSEA. Unmatched junction bases numbered 7, after V lost 4 bases and J lost 6 bases. The CDR3 reads CSVGSSRGHGYTF. As DNA, the CDR3 is TGCAGCGTTGGAAGCAGCAGGGGGCATGGCTACACCTTC.

The rearrangement uses TRBV7-9 and TRBJ1-6; 7 bases are a match to TRBD1. J was trimmed by 10 bases and V by 1 base; bases with no gene match: 4. The CDR3 is 14 amino acids. Germline V gene lookup returns CDR1 SEHNR and CDR2 FQNEAQ (reference sequence). CDR3 amino acids: CASSLDTGESPLHF. CDR3 nucleotide sequence: TGTGCCAGCAGCTTAGATACAGGGGAATCACCCCTCCACTTT.

The rearrangement uses TRBV30 and TRBJ2-2; 7 bases are shared with TRBD1. There are 13 residues in the CDR3. V gave up 3 bases and J gave up 6 bases; unmatched junction bases: 4. Germline lookup yields CDR1 GTSNPN and CDR2 SVGIG (reference sequence). The CDR3 loop reads CAWSQDRAGELFF. Written as DNA, the CDR3 is TGTGCCTGGAGCCAAGACAGGGCCGGGGAGCTGTTTTTT.

This sequence joins TRBV6-6 and TRBJ1-1; tentatively, D is TRBD1 (5 bases). The ends were cut back, 7 bases at V and 4 bases at J, with 13 bases in the middle. CDR3 length: 13 amino acids. Germline CDR1 reads MNHNY; CDR2 reads SVGAGI (reference sequence). CDR3 in DNA: TGTGCCAGCAAGGTGGGGAGGGGCACTGAAGCTTTCTTT. It is translated as CASKVGRGTEAFF.

The J gene is TRBJ2-1, the V gene TRBV5-1, with TRBD1 identical over 9 bases. Germline V lookup: CDR1 SGHRS, CDR2 YFSETQ. The CDR3 covers 15 residues. After removal of 4 bases from V and 5 bases from J, the junction contained 7 bases not matched to a gene. CDR3 sequence (DNA): TGCGCCAGCAGCAAACAGGGGGCGTTAGACAATGAGCAGTTCTTC. This translates into CASSKQGALDNEQFF.

The chain combines TRBV25-1 with TRBJ1-2; D unresolved. V was pared by 8 bases and J by 5 bases, with 15 bases between. CDR3 length: 13 amino acids. Per germline, CDR1 MGHDK and CDR2 SYGVNS. CDR3 residues: CASGPGLGYGYTF. The CDR3 bases are TGTGCCAGCGGTCCGGGTCTTGGATATGGCTACACCTTC.

The chain is built from TRBV6-6 and TRBJ1-1; D gene uncertain. The CDR3 consists of 14 residues. The V and J ends lost 7 bases and 4 bases respectively, with 16 bases between them. Germline V lookup: CDR1 MNHNY, CDR2 SVGAGI (reference sequence). The CDR3 DNA sequence: TGTGCCAGCATTCCCGGGGAGCTGAGCACTGAAGCTTTCTTT. Its protein is CASIPGELSTEAFF.

V and J are TRBV6-4 and TRBJ2-2, with D possibly being TRBD2 (5 bases). CDR3 length: 14 amino acids. The germline V gene has CDR1 MRHNA and CDR2 SNTAGT. Trimming stripped 4 bases from V and 0 bases from J, with 6 bases between. CDR3 residues: CASSAAANTGELFF. The CDR3 coding sequence is TGTGCCAGCAGTGCAGCGGCGAACACCGGGGAGCTGTTTTTT.

The sample holds a few counts of this clone. The CDR3 here is CAWRRQPNTEAFF. The CDR3, as DNA: TGTGCCTGGAGGAGACAGCCGAACACTGAAGCTTTCTTT. V gene TRBV30 combines with J gene TRBJ1-1; perhaps TRBD1 as D (5 bases). The germline V and J ends were trimmed by 3 bases and 1 base, with 9 bases remaining between them. Germline values: CDR1 GTSNPN, CDR2 SVGIG (reference sequence). The length of the CDR3 is 13 residues.

This clone was seen once. The chain employs TRBV10-3 and TRBJ1-5; no definite D call. The CDR3 consists of 13 residues. CDR1 ENHRY and CDR2 SYGVKD come from the germline V gene. V lost 3 bases and J 1 base, leaving 4 bases between the germline ends. The CDR3 spells CAISEASNQPQHF. CDR3 DNA sequence: TGTGCCATCAGTGAAGCGAGCAATCAGCCCCAGCATTTT.

The chain has TRBV25-1 and TRBJ1-1; possible D gene TRBD1, 5 bases. This CDR3 comprises 12 residues. Deletions cut 4 bases from V and 9 bases from J, with 12 bases between. Per the germline V gene, CDR1 is MGHDK and CDR2 is SYGVNS. The CDR3 DNA follows: TGTGCCAGCAGTGTTACGGGGGTGCAAGCTTTCTTT. Translated, it gives CASSVTGVQAFF.